The 16 T cell receptor beta chains in this list originate from one sample, sequenced in a study of metastatic and nonmetastatic thyroid tumors. Thyroid surgery was performed in patients who had received no treatment beforehand. MiXCR re-clonotyped the PCR reads for TCRdb. The repertoire holds over 25,000 clones, with about 20% as singletons. Sequencing was carried out using blood. Receptor source: a female donor with papillary thyroid cancer or a benign thyroid nodule (not recorded which). Some clones in this sample may be carry-over from other donors' samples.

The sample holds many counts of this clone. The chain is built from TRBV9 and TRBJ2-7; 7 bases are shared with TRBD1. The CDR3 loop spans 14 amino acids. CDR1 is SGDLS, CDR2 YYNGEE, per germline. V trimming: 3 bases; J trimming: 4 bases; junction bases outside the gene matches: 7. CDR3: CASSAGTVGYEQYF. As DNA, the CDR3 is TGTGCCAGCAGCGCCGGGACAGTAGGATACGAGCAGTACTTC.

The table lists this clone with many counts. This sequence joins TRBV20-1 and TRBJ2-3, with TRBD2 matching over 11 bases. J gave up 5 bases and V 3 bases, and 7 bases lay outside the gene matches. Germline V lookup: CDR1 DFQATT, CDR2 SNEGSKA (reference sequence). The CDR3 contains 15 residues. Here the CDR3 reads CSASVAGGPGDTQYF. The DNA of the CDR3 is TGCAGTGCTAGCGTAGCGGGAGGGCCGGGAGATACGCAGTATTTT.

The chain joins TRBV27 to TRBJ2-7; 8 nucleotides line up with TRBD2. Germline V gene lookup returns CDR1 MNHEY and CDR2 SMNVEV (reference sequence). Losses at the gene ends were 5 bases for V and 5 bases for J; bases not matched to a gene: 14. This CDR3 spans 16 amino acids. Here the CDR3 reads CASSRRTSGSPHEQYF. The DNA for the CDR3 is TGTGCCAGCAGTCGTCGTACTAGCGGATCCCCACACGAGCAGTACTTC.

The J gene is TRBJ2-7, the V gene TRBV6-5, with 10 bases matching TRBD2. J gave up 4 bases and V 4 bases, and 4 bases lay outside the gene matches. Germline values: CDR1 MNHEY, CDR2 SVGAGI. This CDR3 spans 14 amino acids. The CDR3 DNA reads as TGTGCCAGCAGTTTAAGCGGGAGGGCGTACGAGCAGTACTTC. Protein sequence: CASSLSGRAYEQYF.

This clone was seen at least ten times. V usage is TRBV20-1 and J usage is TRBJ2-7, with D hard to call. CDR1 and CDR2 from the germline V gene are DFQATT and SNEGSKA (reference sequence). The CDR3 runs to 14 residues. V was pared by 0 bases and J by 7 bases, with 16 bases between. CDR3 coding DNA: TGCAGTGCTAGAGATCACGTCGGCCAGAATGAGCAGTACTTC. Residues: CSARDHVGQNEQYF.

A remark on this clone: The conserved phenylalanine or tryptophan is not found at the CDR3 terminus, so this likely reflects a read error. V and J are TRBV19 and TRBJ1-2, with TRBD1 matching 11 bases. CDR1 is LNHDA, CDR2 SQIVND, per germline (reference sequence). The V and J ends lost 8 bases and 8 bases, in that order; junction bases with no gene match: 7. CDR3 size: 13 residues. The CDR3 loop reads CASGGQGAGGYTL. DNA of the CDR3: TGTGCCAGTGGCGGACAGGGGGCCGGCGGCTACACCCTC.

This rearrangement joins TRBV28 to TRBJ2-7, with 9 bases matching TRBD1. Germline lookup yields CDR1 MDHEN and CDR2 SYDVKM. CDR3 length: 13 amino acids. Trimming removed 6 bases from V and 2 bases from J; junction bases left unmatched: 2. The CDR3, as DNA: TGTGCCAGCAGCACAGGGGGCCCCTACGAGCAGTACTTC. It specifies CASSTGGPYEQYF.

The rearrangement links TRBV27 to TRBJ2-7, with a weak D call TRBD1 (5 bases). V lost 5 bases and J lost 7, with 21 bases in between. The CDR3 covers 15 residues. Germline values: CDR1 MNHEY, CDR2 SMNVEV (reference sequence). The CDR3 nucleotides are TGTGCCAGCAGTCCCGACAGTAGTATTTCGTCGGAGCAGTACTTC. This gives the protein CASSPDSSISSEQYF.

This clone was found a few times. Since no conserved phenylalanine or tryptophan closes the CDR3, a read error is the likely cause. The chain employs TRBV28 and TRBJ2-5; 10 bases align to TRBD1. Germline CDR1 MDHEN, CDR2 SYDVKM. Trimming at V came to 5 bases and at J to 5 bases, leaving 11 bases not matched to a gene. This CDR3 is 16 amino acids long. The CDR3 loop is CASSPGTGDLRETQYL. CDR3 coding DNA: TGTGCCAGCAGTCCAGGGACAGGGGACTTGCGGGAGACCCAGTACCTC.

This clone occurred many times. The chain has TRBV6-1 and TRBJ1-5; D may be TRBD1 (5 bases). CDR1 is MNHNS and CDR2 is SASEGT in the germline V gene. The germline V and J ends were trimmed by 5 bases and 5 bases, with 13 bases remaining between them. The CDR3 covers 14 residues. CDR3 in amino acids: CASSLGQTDQPQHF. The CDR3, as DNA: TGTGCCAGCAGTTTGGGGCAAACCGATCAGCCCCAGCATTTT.

CDR3 DNA sequence: TGTGCCACCAGCCCCCCATCGACCGGGACAGGGGGCGATGAGCAGTTCTTC. This codes for CATSPPSTGTGGDEQFF. This chain uses TRBV15 with TRBJ2-1, with 12 bases identical to TRBD1. Germline values: CDR1 LNHNV, CDR2 YYDKDF (reference sequence). The CDR3 spans 17 residues. J gave up 8 bases and V 5 bases, and 13 bases lay outside the gene matches.

This clone was found many times. This rearrangement joins TRBV5-1 to TRBJ2-5; 7 bases map to TRBD2. The trim removed 0 bases at V and 4 bases at J, leaving 6 bases unmatched. Per the germline V gene, CDR1 is SGHRS and CDR2 is YFSETQ. This CDR3 is 15 amino acids long. CDR3 amino acids: CASSLVPSGAETQYF. The CDR3 DNA is TGCGCCAGCAGCTTGGTCCCTAGCGGAGCAGAGACCCAGTACTTC.

This clone was recorded at least ten times. Other DNA sequences within the sample encode an identical CDR3. This rearrangement joins TRBV20-1 to TRBJ2-3; TRBD2 aligns across 7 bases. V lost 6 bases, J lost 5 bases, and 8 bases stayed unmatched. Looked up from germline, CDR1 is DFQATT and CDR2 is SNEGSKA (reference sequence). The CDR3 length is 13 residues. The CDR3 bases are TGCAGTGCCCTGAGGGCGGGAGTAGATACGCAGTATTTT. It codes for CSALRAGVDTQYF.

Worth noting for this clone: Sequence at one end of the junction differs from germline and may be a read error. The rearrangement joins TRBV28 to TRBJ1-3, with a possible D match to TRBD1 (6 bases). Germline V gives CDR1 MDHEN, CDR2 SYDVKM. CDR3 length: 15 residues. The DNA for the CDR3 is TGTGCCAGCAGTTTAGGGGGGGCTCCTGGAAACACCATATACTTT. It encodes CASSLGGAPGNTIYF. Full variable domain (remainder filled in from reference TRBV28 and TRBJ1-3): DVKVTQSSRYLVKRTGEKVFLECVQDMDHENMFWYRQDPGLGLRLIYFSYDVKMKEKGDIPEGYSVSREKKERFSLILESASTNQTSMYLCASSLGGAPGNTIYFGEGSWLTVV.

This clone occurred many times. The CDR3 sequence is CASSVLAGGLGTGELFF. The CDR3 DNA reads TGTGCCAGCAGCGTACTAGCGGGGGGTTTGGGCACCGGGGAGCTGTTTTTT. This rearrangement joins TRBV9 to TRBJ2-2, with 11 nucleotides matching TRBD2. Per germline, CDR1 SGDLS and CDR2 YYNGEE. CDR3 length: 17 amino acids. The trim removed 1 base at V and 4 bases at J, leaving 6 bases unmatched.

V and J are TRBV5-8 and TRBJ2-2; the match to TRBD1 covers 9 bases. CDR3 length equals 15 residues. CDR1 is SGHTS, CDR2 YDEGEE, per germline. J was trimmed by 4 bases and V by 2 bases; bases with no gene match: 3. This CDR3 is CASSLGQGITGELFF. Here the CDR3 DNA reads TGTGCCAGCAGCTTAGGACAGGGGATCACCGGGGAGCTGTTTTTT.